Included here is one T cell receptor beta chain sequence, with context. Its antigen is unidentified. This record belongs to a study of Ad26.COV2.S vaccination and SARS-CoV-2 variants. Study at large: Participants got Ad26.COV2.S intramuscularly, once or twice 56 days apart. General study results and limits: Spike-specific TCR breadth in vaccine recipients exceeded that seen in placebo recipients. Vaccinees and placebo recipients showed similar non-spike TCR breadth.

V was shortened by 6 bases and J by 5 bases, with 15 bases between the two germline ends. The CDR3 loop spans 14 amino acids. The germline V gene has CDR1 KGHSH and CDR2 LQKENI. Sample treatment: roughly 19 received Ad26.COV2.S at low or high dose, single or two shots; 5 received placebo; per-sample allocation not given. Specimens were obtained on day 63 following the first vaccine or placebo injection. The vaccine antigen was prefusion-stabilized Wuhan SARS-CoV-2 spike. Measured with immunoSEQ multiplex PCR; TCRdb has only the in-frame clones, and not every one. The sample carries 200,000 to 300,000 clones, 87% recorded once.

The TCR originated in a person between 18 and 65 years old who received the Ad26.COV2.S COVID-19 vaccine or a placebo. The chain couples TRBV18 to TRBJ2-3; perhaps D is TRBD1 or TRBD2 (5 bases each). The source material was peripheral blood, sampled in a trial of Ad26.COV2.S vaccine versus placebo. CDR3 region: CASSLGASGDTQYF. The CDR3 DNA reads as TGTGCCAGCTCCCTCGGGGCGTCTGGAGATACGCAGTATTTT.